Listed here are 11 T cell receptor beta chains from one sample, sequenced in a study of shared clonotypes between healthy human individuals. Repertoires were generated with immunoSEQ multiplex PCR, while TCRdb's copy carries only in-frame clones and drops some. Of about 2.4 million clones listed, over 85% are singletons. Input material: naive CD4+ T cells from PBMCs. Subset given: CD45RA+ positively selected. These TCRs come from a man younger than 35 in good health. Some clones in this sample may be carry-over from other donors' samples.

V gene TRBV5-4 combines with J gene TRBJ2-2, with TRBD1 matching 7 bases. With V trimmed by 4 bases and J by 4 bases, 7 bases remained unmatched. The CDR3 consists of 15 residues. From germline, CDR1 is SGHNT and CDR2 YYREEE (reference sequence). The CDR3 DNA reads as TGTGCCAGCAGCCTCAAGGGGGCGACCACCGGGGAGCTGTTTTTT. Protein product: CASSLKGATTGELFF.

This clone was observed once. This rearrangement joins TRBV5-4 to TRBJ2-7, with D uncertain. The CDR3 runs 14 residues. Trimming took off 2 bases at V and 3 bases at J, with 12 bases between the two ends. Germline CDR1 reads SGHNT; CDR2 reads YYREEE (reference sequence). The CDR3 reads CASSFPGARYEQYF. CDR3 coding DNA: TGTGCCAGCAGCTTCCCGGGCGCCCGCTACGAGCAGTACTTC.

This rearrangement joins TRBV5-1 to TRBJ2-5; 12 nucleotides agree with TRBD2. The CDR3 is 17 residues long. Germline lookup yields CDR1 SGHRS and CDR2 YFSETQ. V lost 4 bases to trimming and J lost 4 bases; unmatched junction nucleotides: 11. The CDR3 loop reads CASSPRLAGARVETQYF. DNA of the CDR3: TGCGCCAGCAGCCCCAGACTAGCGGGGGCCCGAGTAGAGACCCAGTACTTC.

The V gene is TRBV9, the J gene TRBJ2-6, with TRBD2 matching over 9 bases. Germline lookup yields CDR1 SGDLS and CDR2 YYNGEE. The CDR3 runs 18 residues. V lost 3 bases, J lost 1 base, and 8 bases stayed unmatched. In DNA form, the CDR3 reads TGTGCCAGCAGCGGAGGAGGGACTAGCTTTTCTGGGGCCAACGTCCTGACTTTC. Protein product: CASSGGGTSFSGANVLTF. Based on the CDR3 plus reference TRBV9 and TRBJ2-6, the full variable domain is DSGVTQTPKHLITATGQRVTLRCSPRSGDLSVYWYQQSLDQGLQFLIQYYNGEERAKGNILERFSAQQFPDLHSELNLSSLELGDSALYFCASSGGGTSFSGANVLTFGAGSRLTVL.

The chain links TRBV21-1 to TRBJ1-2. TRBV21-1 is termed a pseudogene. CDR3 length: 18 amino acids. DNA for the CDR3: TGTGCCAGCAGCAAAAGACCAACCCCCGGGGACGGGGCCTATGGCTACACCTTC. Translating gives CASSKRPTPGDGAYGYTF.

V and J are TRBV7-2 and TRBJ2-7, with 9 bases matching TRBD1. CDR1 SGHTA and CDR2 FQGNSA come from the germline V gene. Germline trimming cut 3 bases from V and 6 bases from J; bases unmatched to any gene: 18. The CDR3 totals 18 residues. Here the CDR3 reads CASSFWGETGTGNPEQYF. The DNA of the CDR3 is TGTGCCAGCAGCTTTTGGGGGGAAACCGGGACAGGGAACCCCGAGCAGTACTTC.

The chain joins TRBV6-6 to TRBJ1-1; D possibly corresponds to TRBD1 (5 bases). CDR1 is MNHNY, CDR2 SVGAGI, per germline (reference sequence). This CDR3 has 14 amino acids. Trimming shortened V by 7 bases and J by 10 bases, and 22 bases separated the two germline ends. The CDR3 coding sequence is TGTGCCAGCATGGCGGGACGACCGGCCTTTGTAGCTTTCTTT. As protein: CASMAGRPAFVAFF.

DNA for the CDR3: TGTGCCAGCAGCAAAGGAATGGGGGCTAACCTTGGCTACACCTTC. Translating it yields CASSKGMGANLGYTF. The rearrangement joins TRBV21-1 to TRBJ1-2; TRBD1, the table's D call, lacks a check against the DNA. TRBV21-1 is a pseudogene segment. There are 15 residues in the CDR3.

The chain combines TRBV5-1 with TRBJ2-5; TRBD1 is a possible D gene (6 bases). Trimming shortened V by 4 bases and J by 5 bases, and 18 bases separated the two germline ends. CDR1 is SGHRS and CDR2 is YFSETQ in the germline V gene. CDR3 size: 15 residues. DNA of the CDR3: TGCGCCAGCAGCCCACAGGCGACGAGGGGGGAGACCCAGTACTTC. Translating gives CASSPQATRGETQYF. The full variable domain, completed using reference TRBV5-1 and TRBJ2-5, is KAGVTQTPRYLIKTRGQQVTLSCSPISGHRSVSWYQQTPGQGLQFLFEYFSETQRNKGNFPGRFSGRQFSNSRSEMNVSTLELGDSALYLCASSPQATRGETQYFGPGTRLLVL.

The sample holds one count of this clone. The chain is built from TRBV29-1 and TRBJ1-3, with no clear D. Germline CDR1 and CDR2: SQVTM and ANQGSEA. The CDR3 runs 12 residues. V was shortened by 4 bases and J by 4 bases, with 8 bases between the two germline ends. Here the CDR3 DNA reads TGCAGCGTTGTCTCGCCGGGAAACACCATATATTTT. Its translation is CSVVSPGNTIYF.

Of note for this clone: The same CDR3 can be traced to other DNA sequences in this sample. The rearrangement uses TRBV18 and TRBJ2-3; no reliable D call. There are 14 residues in the CDR3. Trimming took off 0 bases at V and 1 base at J, with 5 bases between the two ends. The germline V gene encodes CDR1 KGHSH and CDR2 LQKENI. CDR3 bases: TGTGCCAGCTCACCACCCTCGGGCACAGATACGCAGTATTTT. This translates into CASSPPSGTDTQYF.